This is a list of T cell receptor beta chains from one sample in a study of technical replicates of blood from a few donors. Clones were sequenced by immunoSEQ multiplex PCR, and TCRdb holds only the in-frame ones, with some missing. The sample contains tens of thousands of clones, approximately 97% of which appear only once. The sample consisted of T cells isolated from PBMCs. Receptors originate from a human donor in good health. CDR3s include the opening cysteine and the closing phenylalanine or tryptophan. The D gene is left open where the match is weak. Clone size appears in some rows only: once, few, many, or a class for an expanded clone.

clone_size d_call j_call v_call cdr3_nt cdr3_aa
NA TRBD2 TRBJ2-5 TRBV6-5 TGTGCCAGCAGTGGACTAGCGGGAGGGGGTGAGACCCAGTACTTC CASSGLAGGGETQYF
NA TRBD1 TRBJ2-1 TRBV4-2 TGTGCCAGCAGCCAAGATGCAGGACAGGGGTACAATGAGCAGTTCTTC CASSQDAGQGYNEQFF
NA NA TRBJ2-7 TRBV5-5 TGTGCCAGCAGCTCTACAGGAGCAAAGGTATACGAGCAGTACTTC CASSSTGAKVYEQYF
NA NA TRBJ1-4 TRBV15 TGTGCCACCAGCAGAGGGGGCGACAGAAATGAAAAACTGTTTTTT CATSRGGDRNEKLFF
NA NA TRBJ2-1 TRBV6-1 TGTGCCAGCGTTAAGCTAGGAGGGGTCTATGAGCAGTTCTTC CASVKLGGVYEQFF
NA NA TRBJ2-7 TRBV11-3 TGTGCCAGCAGCCGAAACGGGGACGAGCAGTACTTC CASSRNGDEQYF
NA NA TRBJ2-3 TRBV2 TGTGCCAGCAGTGAAACGGGAGCAGATACGCAGTATTTT CASSETGADTQYF
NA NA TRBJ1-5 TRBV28 TGTGCCAGCAGTCTTTCTACCGGGCCCCAGCATTTT CASSLSTGPQHF
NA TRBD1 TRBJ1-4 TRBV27 TGTGCCAGCAGTTTATTCAGACAGGGCGTATCTAATGAAAAACTGTTTTTT CASSLFRQGVSNEKLFF
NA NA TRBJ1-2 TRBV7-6 TGTGCCAGCAGCTTAATCGGGGAGTATGGCTACACCTTC CASSLIGEYGYTF
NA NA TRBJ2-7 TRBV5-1 TGCGCCAGCAGCTTGGGCACGGAGGAGCAGTACTTC CASSLGTEEQYF
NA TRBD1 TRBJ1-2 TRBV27 TGTGCCAAAGGCCAGGGACAGTCCTACTATGGCTACACCTTC CAKGQGQSYYGYTF
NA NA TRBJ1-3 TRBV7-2 TGTGCCAGCAGCTTAACGGTTGGAAACACCATATATTTT CASSLTVGNTIYF
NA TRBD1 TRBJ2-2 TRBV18 TGTGCCAGCTCACCAAGTGTGGCAGGGGGCGACACCGGGGAGCTGTTTTTT CASSPSVAGGDTGELFF
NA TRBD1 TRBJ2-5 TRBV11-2 TGTGCCAGCAGCTTTTCCCTCGCGACAGGGTCGGAGACCCAGTACTTC CASSFSLATGSETQYF
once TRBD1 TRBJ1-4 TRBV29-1 TGCAGCGGGACAGGGAATGAAAAACTGTTTTTT CSGTGNEKLFF
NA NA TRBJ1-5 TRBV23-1 TGCGCCAGCAGTCACCTATATCTCAAAGATAAGTATCAGCCCCAGCATTTT CASSHLYLKDKYQPQHF
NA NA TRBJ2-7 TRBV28 TGTGCCAGCAGGTCCCCTACTAGAACCTACGAGCAGTACTTC CASRSPTRTYEQYF
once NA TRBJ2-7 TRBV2 TGTGCCAGCAGTGAACTAGAGGCATCCTACGAGCAGTACTTC CASSELEASYEQYF
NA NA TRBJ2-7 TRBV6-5 TGTGCCAGCAGTATATCGGGGGGCGCCGAGCAGTACTTC CASSISGGAEQYF
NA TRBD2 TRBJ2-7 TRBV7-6 TGTGCCAGCAGCTTAGTAGTGGCTAGCGGGAGTTACGAGCAGTACTTC CASSLVVASGSYEQYF
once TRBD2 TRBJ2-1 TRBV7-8 TGTGCCAGCAGCTTCGCCCTAGCGGGAGTGTCGGGTGAGCAGTTCTTC CASSFALAGVSGEQFF
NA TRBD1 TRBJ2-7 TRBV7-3 TGTGCCAGCAGTAGGGACAGGGGGCCCTACGAGCAGTACTTC CASSRDRGPYEQYF
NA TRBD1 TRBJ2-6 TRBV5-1 TGCGCCAGCAGCACGATTTCCGGGACAGGATTCTCTGGGGCCAACGTCCTGACTTTC CASSTISGTGFSGANVLTF
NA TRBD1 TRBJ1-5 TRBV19 TGTGCCAGTAGTATTTGGTCGGGACAGGGGAATCAGCCCCAGCATTTT CASSIWSGQGNQPQHF
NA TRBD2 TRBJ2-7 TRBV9 TGTGCCAGCAGCCTCGGGACTAGCGGGATTTCCTACGAGCAGTACTTC CASSLGTSGISYEQYF
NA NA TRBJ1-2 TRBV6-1 TGTGCCAGCAGAGAGCCCGGAGACTATGGCTACACCTTC CASREPGDYGYTF
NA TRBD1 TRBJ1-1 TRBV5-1 TGCGCCAGTAGGCGGACAGGGAACACTGAAGCTTTCTTT CASRRTGNTEAFF
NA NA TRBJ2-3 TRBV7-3 TGTGCCAGCAGCTCCGGACAGAGCACAGATACGCAGTATTTT CASSSGQSTDTQYF
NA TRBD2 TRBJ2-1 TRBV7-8 TGTGCCAGCAGACCCGGACTAGCGCCATACAATGAGCAGTTCTTC CASRPGLAPYNEQFF
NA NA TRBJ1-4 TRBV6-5 TGTGCCAGCAGTTCATCCGAAAAACTGTTTTTT CASSSSEKLFF
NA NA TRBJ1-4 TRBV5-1 TGCGCCAGCAGCTTGGCGGGGGAGTTAGAAAAACTGTTTTTT CASSLAGELEKLFF
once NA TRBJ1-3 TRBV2 TGTGCCAGCAGCGGACTTGGGCTGGGAGGAAACACCATATATTTT CASSGLGLGGNTIYF
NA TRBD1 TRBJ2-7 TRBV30 TGTGCCTGGAGAAGGCAGGGGGCGTACGAGCAGTACTTC CAWRRQGAYEQYF
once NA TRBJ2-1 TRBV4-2 TGTGCCAGCAGCCAAGAGGCCCGCCAATCTGGGCAGTTCTTC CASSQEARQSGQFF
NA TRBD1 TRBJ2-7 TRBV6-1 TGTGCCAGCAGTGTGAATCCGGGACAGCGCTACGAGCAGTACTTC CASSVNPGQRYEQYF
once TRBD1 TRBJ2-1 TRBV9 TGTGCCAGCAGCGACCCTCAGACAGGGCATCTAGAGCAGTTCTTC CASSDPQTGHLEQFF
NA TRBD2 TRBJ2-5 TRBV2 TGTGCCAGCAGTCTTGGACTAGCGGGAGAAGAGACCCAGTACTTC CASSLGLAGEETQYF
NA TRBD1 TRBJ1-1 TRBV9 TGTGCCAGCAGCGTAGTGGACAGGGAGGTTGGAGCTTTCTTT CASSVVDREVGAFF
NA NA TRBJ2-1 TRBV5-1 TGCGCTGAGGGATTAGGCAATGAGCAGTTCTTC CAEGLGNEQFF
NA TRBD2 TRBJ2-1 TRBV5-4 TGTGCCAGCAGCTTGGGGTGGGGACTAGCGGGAGGTAATGAGCAGTTCTTC CASSLGWGLAGGNEQFF
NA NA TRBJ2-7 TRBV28 TGTGCCAGCAGTTTACCTCTGGACTGGGAAGACTACGAGCAGTACTTC CASSLPLDWEDYEQYF